This T cell receptor beta chain is drawn from a study of shared clonotypes between healthy human individuals. Trimming pared 0 bases from V and 4 bases from J, leaving 3 bases between. Germline V gene lookup returns CDR1 WNHNN and CDR2 SYGVQD (reference sequence). The CDR3 has 13 amino acids. Healthy adults negative for HIV, lacking recent acute infections or vaccinations, served as donors. Data came from immunoSEQ multiplex PCR; TCRdb stores just in-frame clones and leaves some out. Of about 1.5 million clones in the sample, around 97% were seen once. To note about this clone: Antigen unknown. The sample holds other DNA sequences that translate to the same CDR3.

The study, taken as a whole, reports: Shared clonotypes across all four donors exceeded non-shared ones in generation probability.

Material for sequencing was naive CD4+ T cells sorted from blood. Subset indicated: CD45RA+ positively selected. The V gene is TRBV10-1, the J gene TRBJ2-2, with D unresolved. The clonotype was recovered from a man younger than 40 in good health. The CDR3 protein is CASSESGTGELFF. As DNA, the CDR3 is TGCGCCAGCAGTGAGTCAGGCACCGGGGAGCTGTTTTTT.